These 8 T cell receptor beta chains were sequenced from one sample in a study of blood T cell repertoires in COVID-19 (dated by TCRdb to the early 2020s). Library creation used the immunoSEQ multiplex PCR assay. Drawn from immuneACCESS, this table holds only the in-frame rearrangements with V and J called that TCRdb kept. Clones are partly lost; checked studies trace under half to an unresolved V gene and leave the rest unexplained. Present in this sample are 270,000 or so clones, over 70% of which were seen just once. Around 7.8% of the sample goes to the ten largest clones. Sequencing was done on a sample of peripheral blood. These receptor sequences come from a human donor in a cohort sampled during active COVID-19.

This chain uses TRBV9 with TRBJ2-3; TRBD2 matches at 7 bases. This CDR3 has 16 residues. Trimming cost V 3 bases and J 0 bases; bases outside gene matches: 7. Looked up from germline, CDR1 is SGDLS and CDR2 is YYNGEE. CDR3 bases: TGTGCCAGCAGCGCTGGACTAGTGGGAAGCACAGATACGCAGTATTTT. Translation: CASSAGLVGSTDTQYF.

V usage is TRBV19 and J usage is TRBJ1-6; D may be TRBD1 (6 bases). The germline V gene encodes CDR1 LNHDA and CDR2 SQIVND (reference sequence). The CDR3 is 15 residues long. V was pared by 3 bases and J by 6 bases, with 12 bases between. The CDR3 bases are TGTGCCAGTAGTATTTTAGGACAGATTAATTCACCCCTCCACTTT. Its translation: CASSILGQINSPLHF.

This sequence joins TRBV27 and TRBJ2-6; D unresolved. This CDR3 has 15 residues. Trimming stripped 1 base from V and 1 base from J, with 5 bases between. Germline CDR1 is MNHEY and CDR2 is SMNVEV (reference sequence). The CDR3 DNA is TGTGCCAGCAGTTTATGGGCGTCTGGGGCCAACGTCCTGACTTTC. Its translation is CASSLWASGANVLTF.

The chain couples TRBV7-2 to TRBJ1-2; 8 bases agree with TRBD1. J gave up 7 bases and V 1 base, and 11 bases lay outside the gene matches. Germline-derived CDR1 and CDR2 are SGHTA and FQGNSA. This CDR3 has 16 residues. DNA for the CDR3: TGTGCCAGCAGCTTAGTTTCGGCCAGGGGGCGCGGTGGCTACACCTTC. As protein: CASSLVSARGRGGYTF. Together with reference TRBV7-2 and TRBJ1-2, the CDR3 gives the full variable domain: GAGVSQSPSNKVTEKGKDVELRCDPISGHTALYWYRQSLGQGLEFLIYFQGNSAPDKSGLPSDRFSAERTGGSVSTLTIQRTQQEDSAVYLCASSLVSARGRGGYTFGSGTRLTVV.

DNA of the CDR3: TGTGCCAGCAGCCCTCTTGGAGAAAAGCAGTACTTC. Its protein is CASSPLGEKQYF. J is TRBJ2-7 and V is TRBV27; unclear D gene. CDR3 length: 12 amino acids. V was shortened by 6 bases and J by 8 bases, with 14 bases between the two germline ends. CDR1 is MNHEY and CDR2 is SMNVEV in the germline V gene (reference sequence).

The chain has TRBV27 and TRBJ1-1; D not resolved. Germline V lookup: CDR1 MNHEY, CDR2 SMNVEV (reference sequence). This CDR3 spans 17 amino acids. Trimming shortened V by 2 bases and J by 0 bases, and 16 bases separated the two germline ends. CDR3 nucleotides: TGTGCCAGCAGTTTACCCCGCAAGGAGAAAATGAACACTGAAGCTTTCTTT. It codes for CASSLPRKEKMNTEAFF.

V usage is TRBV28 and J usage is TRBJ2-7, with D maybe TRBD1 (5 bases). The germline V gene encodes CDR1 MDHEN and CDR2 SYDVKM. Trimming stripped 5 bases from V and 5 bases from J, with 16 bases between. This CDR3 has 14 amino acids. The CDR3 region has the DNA TGTGCCAGCAGTCAGGGCCCCTCGGTAAACGAGCAGTACTTC. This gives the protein CASSQGPSVNEQYF. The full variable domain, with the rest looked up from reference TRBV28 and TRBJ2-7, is DVKVTQSSRYLVKRTGEKVFLECVQDMDHENMFWYRQDPGLGLRLIYFSYDVKMKEKGDIPEGYSVSREKKERFSLILESASTNQTSMYLCASSQGPSVNEQYFGPGTRLTVT.

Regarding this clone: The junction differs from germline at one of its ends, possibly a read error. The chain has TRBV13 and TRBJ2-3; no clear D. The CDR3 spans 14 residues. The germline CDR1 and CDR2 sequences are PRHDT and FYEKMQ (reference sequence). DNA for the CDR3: TGTGCCGGCAGGCCGCGTACTAGCACAGATACGCAGTATTTT. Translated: CAGRPRTSTDTQYF.